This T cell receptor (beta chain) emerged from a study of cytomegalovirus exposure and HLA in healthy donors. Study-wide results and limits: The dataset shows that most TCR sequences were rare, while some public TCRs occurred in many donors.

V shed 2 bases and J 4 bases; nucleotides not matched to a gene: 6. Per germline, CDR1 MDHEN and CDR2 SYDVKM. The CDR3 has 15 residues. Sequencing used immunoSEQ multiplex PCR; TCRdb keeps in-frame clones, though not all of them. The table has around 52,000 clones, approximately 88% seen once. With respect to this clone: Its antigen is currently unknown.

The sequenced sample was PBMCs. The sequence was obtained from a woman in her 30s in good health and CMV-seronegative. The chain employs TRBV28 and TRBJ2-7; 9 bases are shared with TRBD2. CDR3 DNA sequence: TGTGCCAGCAGTTTAGGGCTAGCGGGAATATACGAGCAGTACTTC. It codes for CASSLGLAGIYEQYF.